These 20 T cell receptor beta chains came from one sample sequenced in a study of blood T cells in healthy people across ages. The authors ran a second PCR of about 6 to 12 cycles using a sample-barcoded 5' primer and a J-beta primer mix. TCRdb re-called the 5' RACE reads with MiXCR, one entry per CDR3 protein. The table lists 890,000 or so distinct CDR3 sequences, about 62% of them singletons, with 28% in the top ten. Specimen: blood. The source of these receptors is a man aged 30 to 39 in good health.

The CDR3 coding sequence is TGTGCCACCAGCAGGGGACACTCTGGCGGGGAGCTGTTTTTT. This gives the protein CATSRGHSGGELFF. This chain links TRBV15 with TRBJ2-2; the D gene is possibly TRBD1 (6 bases). The CDR3 runs to 14 residues. V lost 3 bases and J lost 7, with 12 bases in between. Germline V gene sequence: CDR1 LNHNV, CDR2 YYDKDF (reference sequence).

The CDR3 here is CASRDKTGEQQETQYF. CDR3 sequence (DNA): TGCGCCAGCAGAGACAAGACGGGGGAGCAGCAAGAGACCCAGTACTTC. The chain employs TRBV5-1 and TRBJ2-5; D is perhaps TRBD2 (6 bases). CDR3 size: 16 residues. V lost 5 bases to trimming and J lost 2 bases, with 19 bases between them. Germline assignment: CDR1 SGHRS and CDR2 YFSETQ.

This sequence joins TRBV7-8 and TRBJ2-7, with 8 bases aligning to TRBD2. The CDR3 is 17 residues long. With 1 base clipped from V and 7 bases from J, the junction kept 15 bases outside the gene matches. Germline V gives CDR1 SGHVS, CDR2 FQNEAQ. DNA for the CDR3: TGTGCCAGCAGCTTAGGACTAGCGTTAAGCTCCTACAATGAGCAGTACTTC. Translation: CASSLGLALSSYNEQYF.

This clonotype turned up a few times. The chain joins TRBV10-3 to TRBJ2-3; D not resolved. Trimming pared 4 bases from V and 0 bases from J, leaving 14 bases between. CDR3 size: 16 residues. Germline V gene data show CDR1 as ENHRY and CDR2 as SYGVKD. CDR3 amino acids: CAISGISEASTDTQYF. CDR3 DNA sequence: TGTGCCATCAGTGGCATCTCAGAAGCTAGCACAGATACGCAGTATTTT.

The genes are TRBV11-3 and TRBJ2-1; tentatively, D is TRBD1 or TRBD2 (5 bases each). Germline V CDR1 and CDR2: SGHNT, YENEEA. The CDR3 loop spans 15 amino acids. V was cut by 1 base and J by 5 bases, with 12 bases left in between. The CDR3 sequence is CASSLGREIDNEQFF. The CDR3 DNA reads as TGTGCCAGCAGCTTAGGCAGGGAGATCGACAATGAGCAGTTCTTC.

Notes on this clonotype: A much larger clone lies one base from this, so it may be a read error. The J gene is TRBJ2-3, the V gene TRBV6-1; 8 bases map to TRBD2. The CDR3 has 14 amino acids. V dropped 5 bases and J dropped 2; count of bases not matched to a gene: 3. Germline V gene data show CDR1 as MNHNS and CDR2 as SASEGT. The CDR3 region has the DNA TGTGCCAGCAGTTCGGGGGGGAACACAGATACGCAGTATTTT. Translating gives CASSSGGNTDTQYF.

The rearrangement links TRBV20-1 to TRBJ2-3; 9 bases line up with TRBD2. The CDR3 totals 16 residues. Germline V gene data show CDR1 as DFQATT and CDR2 as SNEGSKA (reference sequence). V was pared by 0 bases and J by 2 bases, with 6 bases of the junction left unmatched. This chain's CDR3 is CSARDGERGATDTQYF. DNA of the CDR3: TGCAGTGCTAGAGATGGAGAGCGGGGGGCCACAGATACGCAGTATTTT.

The V gene is TRBV29-1, the J gene TRBJ1-1; unclear D gene. The CDR3 is 10 amino acids. V lost 8 bases and J lost 7, with 11 bases in between. Per germline, CDR1 SQVTM and CDR2 ANQGSEA. The CDR3 bases are TGCAGCTGTTATGGGCTTGAAGCTTTCTTT. Encoded protein: CSCYGLEAFF.

For this clonotype: At one end the junction does not follow the germline gene, possibly because of a read error. CDR3: CASSLEQGSYGYTF. The DNA for the CDR3 is TGCGCCAGCAGCTTGGAGCAGGGTAGCTATGGCTACACTTTC. This sequence joins TRBV5-1 and TRBJ1-2; D might be TRBD1 (5 bases). The CDR3 is made up of 14 amino acids. CDR1 and CDR2 (germline): SGHRS, YFSETQ.

This chain uses TRBV7-9 with TRBJ2-1, with D tentatively TRBD1 (6 bases). This CDR3 spans 15 amino acids. V was trimmed by 2 bases and J by 3 bases, leaving 11 bases between them. Per the germline V gene, CDR1 is SEHNR and CDR2 is FQNEAQ (reference sequence). CDR3 nucleotide sequence: TGTGCCAGCAGCTTACTTGGGGGCAACTACAATGAGCAGTTCTTC. This codes for CASSLLGGNYNEQFF. Drawing the rest from reference TRBV7-9 and TRBJ2-1, the complete variable domain is DTGVSQNPRHKITKRGQNVTFRCDPISEHNRLYWYRQTLGQGPEFLTYFQNEAQLEKSRLLSDRFSAERPKGSFSTLEIQRTEQGDSAMYLCASSLLGGNYNEQFFGPGTRLTVL.

This rearrangement joins TRBV20-1 to TRBJ2-4; perhaps TRBD1 as D (6 bases). The V end lost 8 bases, the J end lost 6 bases, and 14 bases lay between the germline ends. This CDR3 is 12 amino acids long. From germline, CDR1 is DFQATT and CDR2 SNEGSKA (reference sequence). The CDR3 DNA is TGCAGTCCTACTCGGGACATAAACATTCAGTACTTC. Amino acid sequence: CSPTRDINIQYF.

This sequence joins TRBV27 and TRBJ1-4; perhaps TRBD1 as D (5 bases). V gave up 6 bases and J gave up 8 bases, with 19 bases separating them. CDR3 length equals 15 residues. The germline V gene encodes CDR1 MNHEY and CDR2 SMNVEV (reference sequence). CDR3 protein: CASSSIPGPEEKLFF. In nucleotides, the CDR3 is TGTGCCAGCAGCTCAATTCCGGGACCAGAGGAAAAACTGTTTTTT.

This clonotype showed up just a few times. This rearrangement joins TRBV12-3 or TRBV12-4 to TRBJ1-5, with a weak D call TRBD1 (6 bases). V lost 5 bases, J lost 6 bases, and 17 bases lay in between. The CDR3 sequence is 15 residues long. This chain's CDR3 is CASSTWGAVGQPQHF. The DNA for the CDR3 is TGTGCCAGCAGTACCTGGGGGGCCGTGGGTCAGCCCCAGCATTTT.

The gene calls are TRBV27 and TRBJ2-1; 12 nucleotides match TRBD2. This CDR3 comprises 16 residues. V shed 0 bases and J 8 bases; nucleotides not matched to a gene: 5. Germline V lookup: CDR1 MNHEY, CDR2 SMNVEV (reference sequence). As DNA, the CDR3 is TGTGCCAGCAGTTTATCCACGGGGACTAGCGGGTATGAGCAGTTCTTC. Protein: CASSLSTGTSGYEQFF.

CDR3 bases: TGTGCCAGCAGTCGGGACAGTTTAACCCTCCACTTT. It codes for CASSRDSLTLHF. This chain joins TRBV7-2 and TRBJ1-6, with 7 bases aligning to TRBD1. J was trimmed by 14 bases and V by 6 bases; bases with no gene match: 7. This CDR3 has 12 residues. Germline V gives CDR1 SGHTA, CDR2 FQGNSA.

The V call is TRBV4-1, the J call TRBJ1-6; D is ambiguous. Trimming took 1 base from V and 8 from J, leaving 9 bases between them. The germline gives CDR1 MGHRA, CDR2 YSYEKL. CDR3 length equals 14 residues. The CDR3 here is CASSQGRLDSPLHF. As DNA, the CDR3 is TGCGCCAGCAGCCAAGGAAGGCTCGATTCACCCCTCCACTTT.

The chain links TRBV5-4 to TRBJ2-5; possible D gene TRBD1, 5 bases. Deletions cut 5 bases from V and 2 bases from J, with 19 bases between. Germline V gene sequence: CDR1 SGHNT, CDR2 YYREEE (reference sequence). This CDR3 is 16 amino acids long. Here the CDR3 DNA reads TGTGCCAGCAGTCTCGTCACCGGACACCTTCAAGAGACCCAGTACTTC. This gives the protein CASSLVTGHLQETQYF.

The V gene is TRBV11-2, the J gene TRBJ2-5; TRBD1 aligns across 8 bases. The germline V gene encodes CDR1 SGHAT and CDR2 FQNNGV. There are 16 residues in the CDR3. V shed 5 bases and J 5 bases; nucleotides not matched to a gene: 13. CDR3 nucleotides: TGTGCCAGCAGCCCGATCCGGACAGGGATAGAGGAGACCCAGTACTTC. Its translation: CASSPIRTGIEETQYF.

The chain couples TRBV7-2 to TRBJ2-3, with 11 bases fitting TRBD2. With 4 bases clipped from V and 5 bases from J, the junction kept 8 bases outside the gene matches. Germline CDR1 SGHTA, CDR2 FQGNSA. The CDR3 runs 16 residues. The CDR3 loop reads CASSSSSGGAEDTQYF. The DNA for the CDR3 is TGTGCCAGCAGCTCGAGTAGCGGGGGGGCCGAAGATACGCAGTATTTT.

The chain couples TRBV6-6 to TRBJ2-1; 8 bases fit TRBD2. The CDR3 sequence is 15 residues long. In germline, CDR1 is MNHNY, CDR2 SVGAGI (reference sequence). Unmatched junction bases numbered 10, after V lost 5 bases and J lost 7 bases. The CDR3 DNA is TGTGCCAGCAGTAACGGGGGGGCAGGTGAAAATGAGCAGTTCTTC. This gives the protein CASSNGGAGENEQFF.